This TCR beta chain was found in a study of T-cell memory formation after mild COVID-19. As for this clonotype: No antigen is known for it.

Study-wide points: CD4/CD8 balance characterized clones contracting day 15 to 85, and CD4+ skew characterized later expanders.

cDNA libraries for TCR alpha and TCR beta, carrying sample barcodes and UMIs, came from 5'RACE with constant-segment primers. TCRdb used MiXCR to reprocess the 5' RACE reads, holding one entry per CDR3 protein. This table has roughly 340,000 distinct CDR3 sequences, around 20% appearing once. J lost 3 bases, V lost 2 bases, and 4 bases had no gene match. The CDR3 is made up of 15 amino acids. Sequences were obtained from PBMCs or a T cell subset sorted from them (not recorded which). This chain joins TRBV23-1 and TRBJ2-3, with 8 bases that match TRBD2. TRBV23-1 is identified as an open reading frame with a role that is uncertain. The sequence was collected from a man aged 18 to 30 who had mild COVID-19 (a few samples of this study predate the infection). Cell type and time point are not known. In nucleotides, the CDR3 is TGCGCCAGCAGTCAAGGTAGCGGGGAGACAGATACGCAGTATTTT. Encoded protein: CASSQGSGETDTQYF.